A single sample is the source of the 9 T cell receptor beta chains below, sequenced in a study of T cell changes during pregnancy in multiple sclerosis. Generated by immunoSEQ multiplex PCR, the TCRdb table keeps only in-frame clones and is missing some. The sample has 40,000 to 50,000 clones, roughly 93% seen once. Sequencing used CD8+ T cells from peripheral blood mononuclear cells, obtained in the third trimester of pregnancy. The receptors were sampled from a female donor with multiple sclerosis, enrolled in a pregnancy study.

This clone is a singleton in its sample. The chain couples TRBV7-9 to TRBJ2-1, with D maybe TRBD1 (7 bases). Germline lookup yields CDR1 SEHNR and CDR2 FQNEAQ (reference sequence). This CDR3 is 15 amino acids long. V dropped 7 bases and J dropped 2 bases, with 15 bases sitting between them. For the CDR3, the DNA is TGTGCCAGCACAGGGGGGAGCGGTACCTACAATGAGCAGTTCTTC. It translates to CASTGGSGTYNEQFF. The full variable domain, its missing parts supplied by reference TRBV7-9 and TRBJ2-1, is DTGVSQNPRHKITKRGQNVTFRCDPISEHNRLYWYRQTLGQGPEFLTYFQNEAQLEKSRLLSDRFSAERPKGSFSTLEIQRTEQGDSAMYLCASTGGSGTYNEQFFGPGTRLTVL.

V and J are TRBV13 and TRBJ2-7, with 8 bases fitting TRBD2. With 0 bases clipped from V and 7 bases from J, the junction kept 14 bases outside the gene matches. This CDR3 has 17 amino acids. CDR1 is PRHDT and CDR2 is FYEKMQ in the germline V gene (reference sequence). CDR3 sequence (DNA): TGTGCCAGCAGCTTAGGGGCTAGCGGGTATCCTACGGGAGAGCAGTACTTC. This sequence encodes CASSLGASGYPTGEQYF.

The CDR3 nucleotides read TGTGCCAGCAGCACCGCTTGGACTAGCGGGAGTTACGAGCAGTACTTC. Translating gives CASSTAWTSGSYEQYF. V gene TRBV13 combines with J gene TRBJ2-7, with 13 bases fitting TRBD2. V lost 5 bases to trimming and J lost 4 bases; unmatched junction nucleotides: 8. The CDR3 totals 16 residues. The germline CDR1 and CDR2 sequences are PRHDT and FYEKMQ (reference sequence).

The chain recombines TRBV10-3 with TRBJ2-1, with 15 bases aligning to TRBD2. The CDR3 spans 15 residues. Trimming removed 6 bases from V and 8 bases from J; junction bases left unmatched: 5. Per germline, CDR1 ENHRY and CDR2 SYGVKD. The CDR3 bases are TGTGCCATCAGGGGACTAGCGGGAGGTCCTGATGAGCAGTTCTTC. Translating it yields CAIRGLAGGPDEQFF.

This chain connects TRBV7-6 to TRBJ2-7, with 7 bases that match TRBD2. CDR3 size: 14 residues. V gave up 3 bases and J gave up 7 bases; unmatched junction bases: 9. Germline V gene data show CDR1 as SGHVS and CDR2 as FNYEAQ. This chain's CDR3 is CASSFSGEGFEQYF. CDR3 DNA sequence: TGTGCCAGCAGCTTCAGCGGGGAGGGCTTTGAGCAGTACTTC.

V is TRBV4-1 and J is TRBJ1-1; 7 nucleotides line up with TRBD1. There are 14 residues in the CDR3. V lost 0 bases and J lost 6; bases outside the gene matches: 4. Germline V gives CDR1 MGHRA, CDR2 YSYEKL. CDR3 sequence reads: CASSQDWGQPEAFF. For the CDR3, the DNA is TGCGCCAGCAGCCAAGATTGGGGACAGCCTGAAGCTTTCTTT.

A remark on this clone: The junction departs from germline at one end; a sequencing error may be responsible. The DNA for the CDR3 is TGTGCTAGCAGCCCCGGGACAGGGGGTTTGGGTCAGCCCCAGCATTTT. It yields the protein CASSPGTGGLGQPQHF. This rearrangement joins TRBV7-7 to TRBJ1-5, with 11 bases identical to TRBD1. The germline V gene has CDR1 SSHAT and CDR2 FNYEAQ (reference sequence). This CDR3 is 16 amino acids long.

V usage is TRBV7-6 and J usage is TRBJ2-3; tentative D call: TRBD2 (6 bases). Germline V gene data show CDR1 as SGHVS and CDR2 as FNYEAQ. CDR3 length: 16 residues. The V end lost 5 bases, the J end lost 4 bases, and 19 bases lay between the germline ends. The DNA of the CDR3 is TGTGCCAGCAGCCCTACTAGCCTGATGTACTCAGATACGCAGTATTTT. It translates to CASSPTSLMYSDTQYF.

This clone was recorded only once. This sequence joins TRBV10-3 and TRBJ2-7, with D perhaps matching TRBD1 (5 bases). The V and J ends lost 0 bases and 6 bases respectively, with 9 bases between them. In germline, CDR1 is ENHRY, CDR2 SYGVKD. CDR3 length: 13 amino acids. The CDR3 loop is CAISESRQLEQYF. For the CDR3, the DNA is TGTGCCATCAGTGAGTCTAGACAGCTCGAGCAGTACTTC.